What follows are 3 T cell receptor beta chains derived from one specimen sequenced in a study of blood T cell repertoires in COVID-19. Clones were read by immunoSEQ multiplex PCR, and TCRdb kept only the in-frame ones, dropping some. The data contain 60,000 to 85,000 clones, roughly 85% of them singletons. The source material was peripheral blood. Receptor source: a woman in her 50s with COVID-19, enrolled during active disease.

The table lists this clone with a count of one. The rearrangement links TRBV7-9 to TRBJ2-5, with 8 bases fitting TRBD1. This CDR3 has 16 residues. The germline gives CDR1 SEHNR, CDR2 FQNEAQ (reference sequence). Trimming at V came to 0 bases and at J to 2 bases, leaving 5 bases not matched to a gene. As DNA, the CDR3 is TGTGCCAGCAGCTTAGCTTTTAGGACAGGGCAAGAGACCCAGTACTTC. This translates into CASSLAFRTGQETQYF.

The rearrangement uses TRBV7-2 and TRBJ1-5, with D possibly matching TRBD1 (5 bases). The CDR3 is 17 amino acids. V was clipped by 1 base and J by 3 bases, with 16 bases between them. From germline, CDR1 is SGHTA and CDR2 FQGNSA. The CDR3 coding sequence is TGTGCCAGCAGCTTAGAGGACACCCTATTATACAATCAGCCCCAGCATTTT. It codes for CASSLEDTLLYNQPQHF.

V usage is TRBV20-1 and J usage is TRBJ1-5; 9 positions agree with TRBD1. V shed 3 bases, J shed 7 bases, and the junction held 7 bases outside the gene matches. CDR1 is DFQATT, CDR2 SNEGSKA, per germline (reference sequence). The CDR3 has 14 residues. The CDR3 coding sequence is TGCAGTGCTAGTCGAGGGGACAGGGCCCAGCCCCAGCATTTT. It codes for CSASRGDRAQPQHF.